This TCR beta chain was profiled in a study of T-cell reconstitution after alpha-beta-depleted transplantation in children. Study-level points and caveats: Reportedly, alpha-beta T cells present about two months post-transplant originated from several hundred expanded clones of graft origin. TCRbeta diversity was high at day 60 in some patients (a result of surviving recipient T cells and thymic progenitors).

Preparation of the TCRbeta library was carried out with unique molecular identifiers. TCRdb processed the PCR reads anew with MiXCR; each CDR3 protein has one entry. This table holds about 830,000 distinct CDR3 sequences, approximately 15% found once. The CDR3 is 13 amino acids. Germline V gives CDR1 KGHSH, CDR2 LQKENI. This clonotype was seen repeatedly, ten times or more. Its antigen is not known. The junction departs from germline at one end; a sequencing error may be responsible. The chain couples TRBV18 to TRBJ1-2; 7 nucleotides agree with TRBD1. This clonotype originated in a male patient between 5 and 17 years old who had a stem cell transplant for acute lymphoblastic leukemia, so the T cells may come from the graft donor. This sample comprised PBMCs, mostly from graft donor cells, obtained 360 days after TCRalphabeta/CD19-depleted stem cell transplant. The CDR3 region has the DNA TGCGCCAGCAGCCCGGGACAGAACTATGGCTACACCTTC. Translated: CASSPGQNYGYTF.